The clone carrying this TCR beta chain has more than one count but fewer than ten. As yet, its antigen is unknown. Per germline, CDR1 SGHVS and CDR2 FQNEAQ. This CDR3 comprises 14 residues. Trimming cost V 5 bases and J 9 bases, with 17 bases left between them. This entry comes from a study of T cells after yellow fever vaccination. Findings and caveats of the study: Subsequent to the booster, the majority of primary-vaccination clones reappeared (96% CD4, around 90% CD8). A limited proportion of clonotypes was detected within both the CD4 and CD8 compartments.

Generation of TCR cDNA used 5'RACE template switching (which added a universal primer site and UMIs). MiXCR, run by TCRdb on the 5' RACE reads, gives a single entry per CDR3 protein. This sample has approximately 130,000 distinct CDR3 sequences, with around 15% found just once. The starting material was CD8+ T cells sorted from PBMCs, obtained 5 days after the yellow fever booster vaccination. This chain links TRBV7-8 with TRBJ1-5; D is undetermined. The sequence derives from a man younger than 35 who received the YFV17D yellow fever vaccine. CDR3 bases: TGTGCCAGCAGCCTAAAGCCGGCCCTTCGGCCCCAGCATTTT. Translated: CASSLKPALRPQHF.